The 23 T cell receptor beta chains presented below share a single source sample, sequenced in a study of beta chain features in type 1 diabetes. The authors reverse transcribed all of the isolated RNA, so sequencing captured expressed TCRB transcripts. Profiling relied on immunoSEQ multiplex PCR, and the TCRdb table lists in-frame clones only, not all of them. The sample carries about 900,000 clones, 17% recorded once. Sample: naive CD4+ T cells from blood. Receptor source: a woman between 18 and 29 years old in good health.

This clone was observed a few times. This chain uses TRBV7-2 with TRBJ2-1, with D perhaps being TRBD1 or TRBD2 (5 bases each). The V end was cut by 4 bases, the J end by 4 bases, with 14 bases between. This CDR3 has 15 residues. Germline CDR1 is SGHTA and CDR2 is FQGNSA. The CDR3 DNA reads as TGTGCCAGCAGCTGGGGCACCGGGACGTACAATGAGCAGTTCTTC. Translation: CASSWGTGTYNEQFF.

This clone was seen a handful of times. This chain uses TRBV28 with TRBJ2-7, with 8 bases identical to TRBD2. The CDR3 extends over 15 amino acids. After removal of 6 bases from V and 6 bases from J, the junction contained 13 bases not matched to a gene. Germline CDR1 MDHEN, CDR2 SYDVKM. The CDR3 DNA follows: TGTGCCAGCAGCCCCTCGCCGGGACTAGTATCCGAGCAGTACTTC. It is translated as CASSPSPGLVSEQYF.

J is TRBJ2-3 and V is TRBV2; TRBD1 is a possible D gene (5 bases). V was cut by 3 bases and J by 3 bases, with 10 bases left in between. The CDR3 extends over 14 amino acids. Looked up from germline, CDR1 is SNHLY and CDR2 is FYNNEI. The CDR3 DNA is TGTGCCAGCAGTGATCTCCAGGGTACAGATACGCAGTATTTT. Amino acid sequence: CASSDLQGTDTQYF.

This clone was counted between two and nine times. The rearrangement uses TRBV27 and TRBJ2-1; D gene uncertain. CDR3 size: 12 residues. Looked up from germline, CDR1 is MNHEY and CDR2 is SMNVEV (reference sequence). V lost 1 base to trimming and J lost 7 bases, with 5 bases between them. CDR3 loop: CASSLWGNEQFF. Here the CDR3 DNA reads TGTGCCAGCAGTTTATGGGGAAATGAGCAGTTCTTC.

V usage is TRBV10-3 and J usage is TRBJ1-1, with D maybe TRBD1 (5 bases). Germline CDR1 and CDR2: ENHRY and SYGVKD. With 0 bases removed from V and 7 bases from J, the gap between germline ends came to 9 bases. CDR3 length: 13 amino acids. In nucleotides, the CDR3 is TGTGCCATCAGTGAGTCGGGGGGGAATGAAGCTTTCTTT. Protein product: CAISESGGNEAFF.

This clone turned up a few times. The V call is TRBV7-2, the J call TRBJ2-1; D gene uncertain. Per the germline V gene, CDR1 is SGHTA and CDR2 is FQGNSA. The CDR3 spans 15 residues. Trimming took 5 bases from V and 0 from J, leaving 11 bases between them. The CDR3 region is CASSPKVSSYNEQFF. In DNA form, the CDR3 reads TGTGCCAGCAGCCCCAAGGTCAGCTCCTACAATGAGCAGTTCTTC.

This clone was counted only a few times. The CDR3 here is CASSRFSSEQFF. The CDR3 DNA reads as TGTGCCAGCAGCCGATTTAGCAGTGAGCAGTTCTTC. The chain links TRBV7-2 to TRBJ2-1, with unresolved D. The CDR3 is 12 residues long. Germline assignment: CDR1 SGHTA and CDR2 FQGNSA. V was pared by 5 bases and J by 9 bases, with 11 bases between.

This clone showed up just a few times. V usage is TRBV28 and J usage is TRBJ1-1; 7 nucleotides align to TRBD1. Trimming removed 2 bases from V and 3 bases from J; junction bases left unmatched: 6. Germline V gives CDR1 MDHEN, CDR2 SYDVKM. CDR3 length: 15 residues. CDR3 in amino acids: CASSLADRVDTEAFF. The CDR3 DNA follows: TGTGCCAGCAGTTTAGCTGACAGGGTGGACACTGAAGCTTTCTTT.

This chain connects TRBV28 to TRBJ2-1, with 9 bases matching TRBD1. The CDR3 has 13 amino acids. With V trimmed by 7 bases and J by 12 bases, 10 bases remained unmatched. Germline V lookup: CDR1 MDHEN, CDR2 SYDVKM. The CDR3 DNA reads TGTGCCAGCACCCAACAGGGGGCGGTGTGGCAGTTCTTC. This gives the protein CASTQQGAVWQFF.

CDR3 coding DNA: TGTGCCAGTACCAGGGGGCCTGAAGCTTTCTTT. Translation gives CASTRGPEAFF. The chain links TRBV19 to TRBJ1-1; 8 positions match TRBD1. The junction had 1 base not matched to a gene; V was cut back by 7 bases and J by 6 bases. The CDR3 contains 11 residues. Germline CDR1 reads LNHDA; CDR2 reads SQIVND (reference sequence).

V is TRBV7-9 and J is TRBJ2-1; TRBD2 matches at 10 bases. Germline V gene data show CDR1 as SEHNR and CDR2 as FQNEAQ (reference sequence). The CDR3 is made up of 15 amino acids. Trimming at V came to 6 bases and at J to 6 bases, leaving 8 bases not matched to a gene. The CDR3 spells CASSFSGRPPNEQFF. In DNA form, the CDR3 reads TGTGCCAGCAGTTTTAGCGGGAGGCCGCCCAATGAGCAGTTCTTC.

The rearrangement joins TRBV4-3 to TRBJ2-3, with TRBD2 as a possible D gene (6 bases). V gave up 1 base and J gave up 0 bases, with 8 bases separating them. There are 15 residues in the CDR3. Germline V gene lookup returns CDR1 LGHNA and CDR2 YSLEER. CDR3 bases: TGCGCCAGCAGCCAAGCTGGGAGGAGCACAGATACGCAGTATTTT. Encoded protein: CASSQAGRSTDTQYF.

This clone was detected a few times. This chain joins TRBV19 and TRBJ2-3, with D maybe TRBD2 (6 bases). From germline, CDR1 is LNHDA and CDR2 SQIVND (reference sequence). V was pared by 7 bases and J by 1 base, with 12 bases between. The CDR3 length is 14 residues. CDR3 DNA: TGTGCCAGTAAGGGAGGACGCGGCACAGATACGCAGTATTTT. It translates to CASKGGRGTDTQYF.

The chain has TRBV19 and TRBJ1-5; D is undetermined. The CDR3 covers 14 residues. Germline CDR1 LNHDA, CDR2 SQIVND (reference sequence). V lost 4 bases and J lost 0, with 7 bases in between. The CDR3 is CASSTLGSNQPQHF. The CDR3, as DNA: TGTGCCAGTAGTACATTAGGTAGCAATCAGCCCCAGCATTTT.

There are many counts of this clone. This CDR3 reads CAISDGVERPYF. CDR3 DNA sequence: TGTGCCATCAGTGATGGAGTGGAGAGACCGTACTTC. The chain is built from TRBV10-3 and TRBJ2-4; no clear D. The V gene lost 3 bases and the J gene lost 15 bases, with 15 bases spanning the gap. This CDR3 region has 12 residues. Germline loops: CDR1 ENHRY, CDR2 SYGVKD.

This clone occurred a few times. The chain couples TRBV4-2 to TRBJ2-1, with D possibly matching TRBD2 (5 bases). The germline V gene has CDR1 LGHNA and CDR2 YNFKEQ. Trimming left V 8 bases short and J 12 bases short, with 14 bases between. The CDR3 spans 11 residues. The CDR3 reads CASGGGLVQFF. The CDR3 nucleotides read TGTGCCAGCGGCGGCGGGCTGGTGCAGTTCTTC.

The chain combines TRBV29-1 with TRBJ2-2; 11 nucleotides align to TRBD2. This CDR3 comprises 14 residues. Per germline, CDR1 SQVTM and CDR2 ANQGSEA. The V gene end was trimmed by 6 bases and the J gene end by 2 bases; junction bases not matched to a gene: 2. CDR3 DNA sequence: TGCAGCGTGGGACTAGCGGTAAACACCGGGGAGCTGTTTTTT. Translating gives CSVGLAVNTGELFF.

This clone was counted only a few times. This chain links TRBV7-9 with TRBJ2-1; 10 bases fit TRBD2. The CDR3 covers 14 residues. The V gene's germline CDR1 is SEHNR and CDR2 FQNEAQ (reference sequence). The junction had 3 bases not matched to a gene; V was cut back by 7 bases and J by 3 bases. CDR3 sequence (DNA): TGTGCCAGCAACGGACTAGCGGTCTACAATGAGCAGTTCTTC. It specifies CASNGLAVYNEQFF.

J is TRBJ1-5 and V is TRBV6-5; D gene unclear. This CDR3 has 14 amino acids. V lost 5 bases, J lost 7 bases, and 15 bases lay in between. CDR1 is MNHEY and CDR2 is SVGAGI in the germline V gene. Written as DNA, the CDR3 is TGTGCCAGCAGTCCACACATAGTGAGGCAGCCCCAGCATTTT. Protein: CASSPHIVRQPQHF.

This clone was picked up a small number of times. The CDR3 DNA follows: TGTGCCAGCAGCCAAGATCGGCTGATGAACACTGAAGCTTTCTTT. Translation gives CASSQDRLMNTEAFF. The J gene is TRBJ1-1, the V gene TRBV4-2; no definite D call. V was trimmed by 0 bases and J by 0 bases, leaving 8 bases between them. From germline, CDR1 is LGHNA and CDR2 YNFKEQ. CDR3 length equals 15 residues.

This rearrangement joins TRBV5-8 to TRBJ1-1; perhaps TRBD1 as D (6 bases). Deletions cut 5 bases from V and 2 bases from J, with 13 bases between. The CDR3 covers 14 residues. Looked up from germline, CDR1 is SGHTS and CDR2 is YDEGEE. The chain's CDR3 is CASSSRTVNTEAFF. The DNA for the CDR3 is TGTGCCAGCAGTTCTCGGACAGTCAACACTGAAGCTTTCTTT.

This clone was seen more than once but under ten times. The chain is built from TRBV6-5 and TRBJ2-3, with no clear D. The ends were cut back, 6 bases at V and 0 bases at J, with 13 bases in the middle. Germline-derived CDR1 and CDR2 are MNHEY and SVGAGI. CDR3 length: 15 amino acids. The CDR3 DNA sequence: TGTGCCAGCAGCCGATACGGGCCTAGCACAGATACGCAGTATTTT. Translating gives CASSRYGPSTDTQYF.

This sequence joins TRBV13 and TRBJ2-1; TRBD2 agrees at 7 bases. Trimming cost V 5 bases and J 7 bases; bases outside gene matches: 8. Looked up from germline, CDR1 is PRHDT and CDR2 is FYEKMQ (reference sequence). The CDR3 is 14 residues long. The CDR3 bases are TGTGCCAGCAGCCCCTTAGCGGGTAGAAATGAGCAGTTCTTC. Protein sequence: CASSPLAGRNEQFF.